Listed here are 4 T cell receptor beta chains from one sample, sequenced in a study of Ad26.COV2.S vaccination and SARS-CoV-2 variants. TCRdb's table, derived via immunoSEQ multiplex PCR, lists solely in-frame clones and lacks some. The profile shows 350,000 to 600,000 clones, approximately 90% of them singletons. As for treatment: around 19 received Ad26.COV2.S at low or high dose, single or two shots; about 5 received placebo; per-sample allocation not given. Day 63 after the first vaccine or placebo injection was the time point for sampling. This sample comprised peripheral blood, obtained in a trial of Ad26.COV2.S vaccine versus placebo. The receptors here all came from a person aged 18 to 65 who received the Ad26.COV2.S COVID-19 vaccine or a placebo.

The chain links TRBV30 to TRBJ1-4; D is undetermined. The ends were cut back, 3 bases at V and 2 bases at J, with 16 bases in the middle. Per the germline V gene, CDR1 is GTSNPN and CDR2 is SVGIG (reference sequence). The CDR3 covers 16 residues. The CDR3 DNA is TGTGCCTGGAGCCTCTCGCCCCTTCCCACTAATGAAAAACTGTTTTTT. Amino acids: CAWSLSPLPTNEKLFF.

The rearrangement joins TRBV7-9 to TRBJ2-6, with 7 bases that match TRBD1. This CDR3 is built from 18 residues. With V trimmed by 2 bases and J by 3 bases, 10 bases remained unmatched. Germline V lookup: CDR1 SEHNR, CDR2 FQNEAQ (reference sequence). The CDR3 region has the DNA TGTGCCAGCAGCTTATTAGGGGGCGAAGGGTTTGGGGCCAACGTCCTGACTTTC. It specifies CASSLLGGEGFGANVLTF.

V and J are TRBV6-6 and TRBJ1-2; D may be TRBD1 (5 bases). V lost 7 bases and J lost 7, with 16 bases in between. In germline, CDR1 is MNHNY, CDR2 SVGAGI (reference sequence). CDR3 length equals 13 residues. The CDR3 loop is CASTERGIGGYTF. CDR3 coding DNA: TGTGCCAGCACGGAACGGGGGATAGGTGGCTACACCTTC.

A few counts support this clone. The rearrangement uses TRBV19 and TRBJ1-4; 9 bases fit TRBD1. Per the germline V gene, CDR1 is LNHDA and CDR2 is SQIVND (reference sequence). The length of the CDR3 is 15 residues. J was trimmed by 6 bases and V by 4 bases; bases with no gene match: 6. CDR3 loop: CASSTRTGAYEKLFF. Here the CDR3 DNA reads TGTGCCAGTAGTACAAGGACAGGGGCGTATGAAAAACTGTTTTTT. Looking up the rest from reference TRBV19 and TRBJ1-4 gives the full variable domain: DGGITQSPKYLFRKEGQNVTLSCEQNLNHDAMYWYRQDPGQGLRLIYYSQIVNDFQKGDIAEGYSVSREKKESFPLTVTSAQKNPTAFYLCASSTRTGAYEKLFFGSGTQLSVL.